This TCR beta chain is from a study of blood T cell repertoires in COVID-19. Study details: Acute and convalescent COVID-19 specimens originated in the United States, Italy and Spain.

Libraries were prepared by immunoSEQ multiplex PCR; TCRdb keeps only in-frame clonotypes and omits some of them. The sample contains about 110,000 clones, 65% to 80% of which appear only once. This CDR3 has 15 amino acids. Trimming left V 10 bases short and J 0 bases short, with 15 bases between. Germline loops: CDR1 ENHRY, CDR2 SYGVKD. The specimen sequenced was peripheral blood. The source of this sequence is a woman aged 60-75 years with acute or convalescent COVID-19. The rearrangement links TRBV10-3 to TRBJ1-4; weak D call: TRBD1 (6 bases). CDR3 protein: CASSDSFPTNEKLFF. The DNA for the CDR3 is TGTGCCAGTTCGGACAGTTTCCCAACTAATGAAAAACTGTTTTTT.